These 2 T cell receptor beta chains came from one sample sequenced in a study of beta chain features in type 1 diabetes. Of the isolated RNA, all was reverse transcribed, and so the sequenced material was expressed TCRB transcripts. Clones were read by immunoSEQ multiplex PCR, and TCRdb kept only the in-frame ones, dropping some. This table has hundreds of thousands of clones, around 10% appearing once. Source material: naive CD4+ T cells from blood. Every receptor here comes from a woman younger than 30 in good health.

This chain connects TRBV19 to TRBJ1-1, with D maybe TRBD1 (5 bases). Trimming shortened V by 6 bases and J by 1 base, and 18 bases separated the two germline ends. CDR1 is LNHDA and CDR2 is SQIVND in the germline V gene (reference sequence). The CDR3 totals 16 residues. The DNA of the CDR3 is TGTGCCAGTAGCGCCAGGTCAGGGTCGGCGAACACTGAAGCTTTCTTT. Its protein product is CASSARSGSANTEAFF.

This clone was observed once. This chain uses TRBV5-4 with TRBJ2-5, with D possibly TRBD2 on 5 matching bases. Germline V lookup: CDR1 SGHNT, CDR2 YYREEE (reference sequence). The CDR3 spans 14 residues. Trimming took 4 bases from V and 4 from J, leaving 14 bases between them. The DNA of the CDR3 is TGTGCCAGCAGCACTAGGACTGCCGGAGAGACCCAGTACTTC. The encoded protein is CASSTRTAGETQYF.